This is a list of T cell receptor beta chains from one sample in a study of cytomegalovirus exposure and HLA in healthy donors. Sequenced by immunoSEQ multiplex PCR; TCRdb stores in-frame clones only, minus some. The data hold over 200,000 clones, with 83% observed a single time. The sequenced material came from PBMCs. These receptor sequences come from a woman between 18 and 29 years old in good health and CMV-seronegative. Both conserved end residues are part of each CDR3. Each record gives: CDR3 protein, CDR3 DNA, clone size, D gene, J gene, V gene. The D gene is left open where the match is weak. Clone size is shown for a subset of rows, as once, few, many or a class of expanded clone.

CASSQGIRLRQETQYF TGTGCCAGCAGCCAAGGGATAAGACTCCGCCAAGAGACCCAGTACTTC once . TRBJ2-5 TRBV14
CASSVSGDSYNEQFF TGTGCCAGCAGCGTTTCCGGGGATTCCTACAATGAGCAGTTCTTC . . TRBJ2-1 TRBV9
CATSRGGPAQPQHF TGTGCCACCAGCAGAGGAGGCCCCGCTCAGCCCCAGCATTTT many . TRBJ1-5 TRBV15
CASSVVGSGQTQYF TGTGCCAGCAGCGTAGTGGGTAGTGGACAGACCCAGTACTTC . . TRBJ2-5 TRBV9
CASSFGTGASNEQFF TGTGCCAGCAGCTTTGGGACAGGGGCTTCGAATGAGCAGTTCTTC . TRBD1 TRBJ2-1 TRBV7-8
CASSGQNSSYEQYF TGTGCCAGCAGTGGACAGAATAGCTCCTACGAGCAGTACTTC . . TRBJ2-7 TRBV2
CAWGQGLNTEAFF TGTGCCTGGGGACAGGGCCTGAACACTGAAGCTTTCTTT . TRBD1 TRBJ1-1 TRBV30
CASSQVGTGGTEAFF TGCGCCAGCAGCCAAGTCGGGACAGGGGGAACTGAAGCTTTCTTT . TRBD1 TRBJ1-1 TRBV4-1
CASSRGTNPPLHF TGTGCCAGCAGCCGTGGGACAAACCCACCCCTCCACTTT . . TRBJ1-6 TRBV5-6
CASSFGQAYNEQFF TGTGCCAGCAGTTTTGGGCAGGCGTACAATGAGCAGTTCTTC once . TRBJ2-1 TRBV27
CASSTLAGSYNEQFF TGTGCCAGCAGCACCCTAGCGGGGTCCTACAATGAGCAGTTCTTC . TRBD2 TRBJ2-1 TRBV9
CASSVDGGGGRGYTF TGTGCCAGCAGCGTAGATGGGGGAGGGGGTCGTGGCTACACCTTC . . TRBJ1-2 TRBV9
CASSVGSNQPQHF TGTGCCAGCAGCGTCGGTAGCAATCAGCCCCAGCATTTT . . TRBJ1-5 TRBV9
CASSPAGPPGREQYF TGTGCCAGCAGCCCCGCAGGGCCCCCGGGGAGGGAGCAGTACTTC . . TRBJ2-7 TRBV9
CASGNNEQFF TGCGCCAGCGGGAATAATGAGCAGTTCTTC . . TRBJ2-1 TRBV10-1
CASSPRDLLSSYEQYF TGTGCCAGCAGCCCCCGGGACCTCCTGAGCTCCTACGAGCAGTACTTC . . TRBJ2-7 TRBV7-8
CASSLAVHTANYGYTF TGTGCCAGCAGCTTAGCAGTCCATACCGCTAACTATGGCTACACCTTC . . TRBJ1-2 TRBV7-9
CASSLGADKYEQYF TGTGCCAGCAGCTTGGGGGCAGATAAGTACGAGCAGTACTTC . . TRBJ2-7 TRBV5-4
CATSGNTGELFF TGTGCCACCAGCGGGAACACCGGGGAGCTGTTTTTT . . TRBJ2-2 TRBV15
CASSGSGTGSRYTYNEQFF TGCGCCAGCAGCGGTTCGGGGACAGGGTCCCGATATACCTACAATGAGCAGTTCTTC . TRBD1 TRBJ2-1 TRBV5-1
CATSRIFKDGELFF TGTGCCACCAGCAGGATATTTAAGGACGGGGAGCTGTTTTTT . . TRBJ2-2 TRBV15
CASPLPGVSWGVVAEAFF TGTGCCAGTCCATTACCTGGGGTATCCTGGGGGGTTGTTGCTGAAGCTTTCTTT . . TRBJ1-1 TRBV11-3
CSAKDRGITNEKLFF TGCAGCGCTAAGGACAGGGGAATAACTAATGAAAAACTGTTTTTT . TRBD1 TRBJ1-4 TRBV29-1
CASSLRQVNTEAFF TGTGCCAGCAGTTTACGACAGGTTAACACTGAAGCTTTCTTT . . TRBJ1-1 TRBV27
CASSLSGALFEEQYF TGCGCCAGCAGCTTAAGCGGGGCCCTGTTTGAAGAGCAGTACTTC . TRBD2 TRBJ2-7 TRBV5-1
CASSESFGGPDTGELFF TGTGCCAGCAGTGAATCGTTTGGGGGACCCGACACCGGGGAGCTGTTTTTT . . TRBJ2-2 TRBV25-1
CATSRKGTNEKLFF TGTGCCACCAGCAGAAAGGGTACTAATGAAAAACTGTTTTTT . . TRBJ1-4 TRBV15
CASRVGPGGPYNEQFF TGTGCCAGCAGGGTGGGACCGGGAGGGCCCTACAATGAGCAGTTCTTC . TRBD2 TRBJ2-1 TRBV2
CASSQEALGVLTF TGTGCCAGCAGCCAAGAGGCGTTGGGGGTCCTGACTTTC once . TRBJ2-6 TRBV7-8
CASSLYGIADTQYF TGTGCCAGCAGTTTATATGGGATCGCAGATACGCAGTATTTT . . TRBJ2-3 TRBV27
CASSLGTGGNIQYF TGCGCCAGCAGCTTGGGGACAGGGGGAAACATTCAGTACTTC . TRBD1 TRBJ2-4 TRBV5-1
CASTQGGSTEAFF TGTGCCAGCACCCAGGGGGGCAGCACTGAAGCTTTCTTT . TRBD1 TRBJ1-1 TRBV6-6
CASSLGTGSYEQYF TGTGCCAGCAGTTTGGGGACAGGGTCCTACGAGCAGTACTTC . TRBD1 TRBJ2-7 TRBV27
CAWSPGPRNQPQHF TGTGCCTGGAGCCCTGGACCCCGCAATCAGCCCCAGCATTTT . . TRBJ1-5 TRBV30
CASSPDSAGNTIYF TGTGCTAGCAGCCCTGACAGCGCTGGAAACACCATATATTTT few . TRBJ1-3 TRBV7-7
CASSLKGQGNSWAQYF TGTGCCAGCAGTTTAAAAGGACAGGGAAATAGTTGGGCCCAGTACTTC . TRBD1 TRBJ2-5 TRBV28
CAIKEAPSSYNEQFF TGTGCCATCAAGGAGGCCCCGAGCTCCTACAATGAGCAGTTCTTC few . TRBJ2-1 TRBV10-3
CAWSVSIQQPQHF TGTGCCTGGAGTGTAAGCATACAACAGCCCCAGCATTTT . . TRBJ1-5 TRBV30
CASSGRGYEQYF TGTGCCAGCAGTGGAAGGGGGTACGAGCAGTACTTC . . TRBJ2-7 TRBV28
CASSVENGGVNEQFF TGTGCCAGCAGCGTAGAAAACGGCGGGGTCAATGAGCAGTTCTTC once . TRBJ2-1 TRBV9